The entry that follows covers one TCR beta chain sequence. The data are from a study of CD8 T cells in Susac syndrome. Roughly 0.45 to 1 ug RNA was reverse transcribed with random hexamers. From the immunoSEQ multiplex PCR reads, TCRdb called clonotypes with MiXCR, one entry per CDR3 protein. Among under 85,000 distinct CDR3 sequences listed, 94% were seen once. The CDR3 sequence is 14 residues long. V lost 8 bases to trimming and J lost 7 bases; unmatched junction nucleotides: 13. Per the germline V gene, CDR1 is MNHEY and CDR2 is SMNVEV (reference sequence). This clonotype originated in a human donor with Susac syndrome. The V and J genes are TRBV27 and TRBJ1-1; 7 positions agree with TRBD1. Sequencing was performed on CD8+ T cells from PBMCs. The CDR3 DNA is TGTGCCAGCGGACTCGACCAGGGGGATTTTGAAGCTTTCTTT. It yields the protein CASGLDQGDFEAFF.